A selection of T cell receptor beta chains follows, all from one sample in a study of blood T cell repertoires in COVID-19. The table came from immunoSEQ multiplex PCR; TCRdb's copy has only in-frame clones and leaves some out. Here the sample spans tens of thousands of clones, around 72% being singletons. The sequencing input was peripheral blood. These receptors came from a human donor with acute or convalescent COVID-19. The donor label of this sample is uncertain. CDR3s include the opening cysteine and the closing phenylalanine or tryptophan. A D gene is named only where the DNA matches it firmly. Not every row has a clone size; where given, it reads once, few, many or a size class.

J: TRBJ2-5
size: few
V: TRBV7-2
D: NA
CDR3: CASSREPETQYF
DNA: TGTGCCAGCAGTCGGGAGCCAGAGACCCAGTACTTC

J: TRBJ1-5
size: NA
V: TRBV7-9
D: NA
CDR3: CASSLSGNNQPQHF
DNA: TGTGCCAGCAGCTTATCAGGGAACAATCAGCCCCAGCATTTT

J: TRBJ2-5
size: NA
V: TRBV24-1
D: NA
CDR3: CATSDADRHQETQYF
DNA: TGTGCCACCAGTGACGCCGACAGGCATCAAGAGACCCAGTACTTC

J: TRBJ1-2
size: NA
V: TRBV5-4
D: TRBD1
CDR3: CASSLAGTGPHGYTF
DNA: TGTGCCAGCAGCTTGGCCGGGACAGGGCCTCATGGCTACACCTTC

J: TRBJ1-1
size: once
V: TRBV27
D: NA
CDR3: CASSSKGFTEAFF
DNA: TGTGCCAGCAGTTCTAAGGGGTTCACTGAAGCTTTCTTT

J: TRBJ2-3
size: many
V: TRBV19
D: TRBD2
CDR3: CASSRGLAPYSTDTQYF
DNA: TGTGCCAGTAGTAGGGGACTAGCGCCCTATAGCACAGATACGCAGTATTTT

J: TRBJ1-1
size: NA
V: TRBV6-4
D: TRBD1
CDR3: CASSVGQGFTNTEAFF
DNA: TGTGCCAGCAGTGTAGGACAGGGATTCACGAACACTGAAGCTTTCTTT

J: TRBJ2-5
size: NA
V: TRBV28
D: TRBD2
CDR3: CASSPASGETQYF
DNA: TGTGCCAGCAGTCCGGCTAGCGGAGAGACCCAGTACTTC

J: TRBJ2-5
size: NA
V: TRBV11-2
D: TRBD2
CDR3: CASRLAGETQYF
DNA: TGTGCCAGCAGACTAGCGGGAGAGACCCAGTACTTC

J: TRBJ2-1
size: NA
V: TRBV15
D: TRBD2
CDR3: CATSRDLPSGSLNEQFF
DNA: TGTGCCACCAGCAGAGATCTGCCTAGCGGGAGTCTTAATGAGCAGTTCTTC

J: TRBJ2-2
size: NA
V: TRBV27
D: TRBD1
CDR3: CASNPRGPPTGELFF
DNA: TGTGCCAGCAACCCCAGGGGGCCACCCACCGGGGAGCTGTTTTTT

J: TRBJ2-1
size: NA
V: TRBV5-1
D: TRBD2
CDR3: CASSSMSGISYNEQFF
DNA: TGCGCCAGCAGCTCTATGAGCGGGATCTCCTACAATGAGCAGTTCTTC

J: TRBJ2-5
size: NA
V: TRBV7-9
D: NA
CDR3: CASSQSGSQETQYF
DNA: TGTGCCAGCAGTCAATCGGGGTCACAAGAGACCCAGTACTTC

J: TRBJ2-1
size: NA
V: TRBV14
D: NA
CDR3: CASSHLAPTSYNEQFF
DNA: TGTGCCAGCAGCCACCTTGCACCAACATCCTACAATGAGCAGTTCTTC

J: TRBJ2-6
size: NA
V: TRBV5-5
D: TRBD1
CDR3: CASRQGPGANVLTF
DNA: TGTGCCAGCAGACAGGGGCCCGGGGCCAACGTCCTGACTTTC

J: TRBJ1-2
size: NA
V: TRBV5-6
D: NA
CDR3: CASSLGAGDTF
DNA: TGTGCCAGCAGCTTGGGGGCTGGTGACACCTTC

J: TRBJ1-6
size: NA
V: TRBV6-5
D: NA
CDR3: CASSYGNPGQGSPLHF
DNA: TGTGCCAGCAGTTATGGCAATCCGGGACAAGGGTCACCCCTCCACTTT

J: TRBJ1-6
size: NA
V: TRBV9
D: NA
CDR3: CASSPVGGIGSPLHF
DNA: TGTGCCAGCAGCCCAGTGGGGGGGATCGGGTCACCCCTCCACTTT

J: TRBJ1-2
size: NA
V: TRBV2
D: NA
CDR3: CAGRGRNGYTF
DNA: TGTGCGGGCAGAGGGAGAAATGGCTACACCTTC

J: TRBJ2-1
size: NA
V: TRBV19
D: TRBD2
CDR3: CASMDRGLAGASSYNEQFF
DNA: TGTGCCAGTATGGACAGAGGACTAGCGGGAGCTTCCTCCTACAATGAGCAGTTCTTC

J: TRBJ1-5
size: NA
V: TRBV6-6
D: NA
CDR3: CASSHLGMGTAEDSNQPQHF
DNA: TGTGCCAGCAGCCATTTGGGCATGGGAACTGCGGAGGATAGCAATCAGCCCCAGCATTTT

J: TRBJ2-5
size: NA
V: TRBV6-5
D: TRBD1
CDR3: CASRGQTLLMVAQYF
DNA: TGTGCCAGCAGGGGACAGACCTTACTAATGGTGGCCCAGTACTTC

J: TRBJ2-7
size: NA
V: TRBV11-2
D: TRBD2
CDR3: CASTLTSGSYEQYF
DNA: TGTGCCAGCACCCTGACTAGCGGCTCCTACGAGCAGTACTTC

J: TRBJ1-1
size: NA
V: TRBV7-2
D: TRBD1
CDR3: CASSLVGAGGAGNTEAFF
DNA: TGTGCCAGCAGCTTAGTTGGGGCAGGGGGCGCTGGGAACACTGAAGCTTTCTTT

J: TRBJ1-2
size: NA
V: TRBV18
D: TRBD1
CDR3: CASSPGQGITGGYTF
DNA: TGTGCCAGCTCACCCGGACAGGGGATAACTGGTGGCTACACCTTC

J: TRBJ2-5
size: NA
V: TRBV18
D: NA
CDR3: CASSPGRVETQYF
DNA: TGTGCCAGCTCACCCGGCAGGGTCGAGACCCAGTACTTC

J: TRBJ2-1
size: NA
V: TRBV7-3
D: TRBD2
CDR3: CASSLKLAGVGEQFF
DNA: TGTGCCAGCAGCTTAAAACTAGCGGGAGTCGGTGAGCAGTTCTTC

J: TRBJ1-1
size: NA
V: TRBV30
D: NA
CDR3: CAWTTGWGTEAFF
DNA: TGTGCCTGGACCACAGGGTGGGGCACTGAAGCTTTCTTT

J: TRBJ2-1
size: NA
V: TRBV11-2
D: NA
CDR3: CASSPRRNSYNEQFF
DNA: TGTGCCAGCAGCCCTAGACGAAACTCCTACAATGAGCAGTTCTTC

J: TRBJ1-5
size: few
V: TRBV18
D: TRBD1
CDR3: CASSPPGGKPQHF
DNA: TGTGCCAGCTCACCCCCAGGGGGCAAGCCCCAGCATTTT

J: TRBJ2-7
size: NA
V: TRBV30
D: NA
CDR3: CAYNRDTSYEQYF
DNA: TGTGCCTATAACCGGGACACATCCTACGAGCAGTACTTC

J: TRBJ2-5
size: NA
V: TRBV5-5
D: NA
CDR3: CASSGRGTQYF
DNA: TGTGCCAGCAGCGGACGGGGGACCCAGTACTTC

J: TRBJ1-1
size: NA
V: TRBV3-1/TRBV3-2
D: TRBD1
CDR3: CASSQRKGARTEAFF
DNA: TGTGCCAGCAGCCAACGCAAGGGGGCGCGAACTGAAGCTTTCTTT

J: TRBJ2-1
size: NA
V: TRBV3-1/TRBV3-2
D: NA
CDR3: CASSPRAYNEQFF
DNA: TGTGCCAGCAGCCCACGGGCCTACAATGAGCAGTTCTTC

J: TRBJ2-7
size: NA
V: TRBV4-3
D: TRBD2
CDR3: CASSQASGRALEQYF
DNA: TGCGCCAGCAGCCAAGCTAGCGGGAGGGCCCTGGAGCAGTACTTC

J: TRBJ2-2
size: NA
V: TRBV13
D: TRBD1
CDR3: CASSNRGNTGELFF
DNA: TGTGCCAGCAGCAACAGGGGGAACACCGGGGAGCTGTTTTTT

J: TRBJ1-2
size: NA
V: TRBV7-9
D: NA
CDR3: CASSSVTGSYGYTF
DNA: TGTGCCAGCAGCTCCGTCACAGGGTCTTATGGCTACACCTTC

J: TRBJ1-1
size: NA
V: TRBV12-3/TRBV12-4
D: NA
CDR3: CASSFLGGTEAFF
DNA: TGTGCCAGCAGTTTTTTGGGGGGCACTGAAGCTTTCTTT

J: TRBJ1-1
size: NA
V: TRBV25-1
D: TRBD1
CDR3: CASSYRGPAFF
DNA: TGTGCCAGCAGCTACAGGGGGCCAGCTTTCTTT

J: TRBJ1-1
size: once
V: TRBV28
D: TRBD1
CDR3: CASSLRGRAFF
DNA: TGTGCCAGCAGTCTCAGGGGGCGTGCTTTCTTT

J: TRBJ2-3
size: NA
V: TRBV3-1/TRBV3-2
D: NA
CDR3: CASSPTGSETDTQYF
DNA: TGTGCCAGCAGCCCTACAGGGTCGGAGACAGATACGCAGTATTTT

J: TRBJ1-1
size: NA
V: TRBV6-2/TRBV6-3
D: NA
CDR3: CASSWGLNTEAFF
DNA: TGTGCCAGCAGCTGGGGCTTGAACACTGAAGCTTTCTTT

J: TRBJ2-7
size: NA
V: TRBV10-3
D: TRBD2
CDR3: CATESRGSSYEQYF
DNA: TGTGCCACCGAATCGCGGGGGAGCTCCTACGAGCAGTACTTC

J: TRBJ1-4
size: NA
V: TRBV5-6
D: TRBD1
CDR3: CASTMDRGERLFF
DNA: TGTGCCAGCACCATGGACAGGGGTGAAAGACTGTTTTTT